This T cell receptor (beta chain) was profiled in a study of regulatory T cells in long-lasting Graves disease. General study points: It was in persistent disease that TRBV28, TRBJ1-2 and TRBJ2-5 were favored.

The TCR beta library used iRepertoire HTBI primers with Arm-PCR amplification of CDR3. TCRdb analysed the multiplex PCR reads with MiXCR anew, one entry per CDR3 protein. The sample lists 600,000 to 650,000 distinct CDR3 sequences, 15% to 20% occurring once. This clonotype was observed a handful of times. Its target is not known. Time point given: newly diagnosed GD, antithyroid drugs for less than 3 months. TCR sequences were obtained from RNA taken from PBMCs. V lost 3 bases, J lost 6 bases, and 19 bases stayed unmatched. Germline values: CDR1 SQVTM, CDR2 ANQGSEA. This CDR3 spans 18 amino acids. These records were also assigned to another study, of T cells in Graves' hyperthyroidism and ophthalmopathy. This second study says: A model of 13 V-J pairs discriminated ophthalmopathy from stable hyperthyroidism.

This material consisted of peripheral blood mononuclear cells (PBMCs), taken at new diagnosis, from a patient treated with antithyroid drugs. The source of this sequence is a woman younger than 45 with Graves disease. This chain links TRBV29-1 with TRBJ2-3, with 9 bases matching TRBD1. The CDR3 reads CSVEYGTGNEGVMDTQYF. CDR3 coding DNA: TGCAGCGTTGAGTACGGGACAGGGAACGAGGGTGTTATGGATACGCAGTATTTT.